What follows are 27 T cell receptor beta chains derived from one specimen sequenced in a study of memory CD4+ T cells and cytomegalovirus serostatus. The sort gate was single viable CD3+CD4+CD8-CD45RO+ cells for memory CD4+ T cells. Sequenced by immunoSEQ multiplex PCR; TCRdb stores in-frame clones only, minus some. Here the sample spans over 65,000 clones, about 85% being singletons. Sequencing was carried out using memory CD4+ T cells from blood. These receptors were taken from an adult in good health and CMV-seronegative.

The chain links TRBV6-4 to TRBJ2-5; no firm D call. Trimming left V 0 bases short and J 5 bases short, with 7 bases between. Looked up from germline, CDR1 is MRHNA and CDR2 is SNTAGT. This CDR3 is built from 13 residues. The CDR3, as DNA: TGTGCCAGCAGTGACTCTTCGATGGAGACCCAGTACTTC. Encoded protein: CASSDSSMETQYF.

The gene calls are TRBV6-6 and TRBJ2-3, with D possibly TRBD1 on 5 matching bases. V was pared by 6 bases and J by 4 bases, with 11 bases between. This CDR3 is 13 amino acids long. The V gene's germline CDR1 is MNHNY and CDR2 SVGAGI (reference sequence). CDR3 residues: CASRGRISDTQYF. CDR3 nucleotides: TGTGCCAGCAGGGGGCGGATCTCAGATACGCAGTATTTT.

The rearrangement joins TRBV6-4 to TRBJ2-7, with D perhaps matching TRBD2 (5 bases). The CDR3 extends over 13 amino acids. Between the trimmed V and J ends, which lost 5 bases and 7 bases, there was a span of 15 bases. Germline V lookup: CDR1 MRHNA, CDR2 SNTAGT. In DNA, the CDR3 is TGTGCCAGCAGTCTCCACGCGGGCGGAGAGCAGTACTTC. This sequence encodes CASSLHAGGEQYF.

The V call is TRBV9, the J call TRBJ1-6; maybe TRBD1 (5 bases). Germline V gene lookup returns CDR1 SGDLS and CDR2 YYNGEE. The CDR3 contains 15 residues. V was clipped by 4 bases and J by 7 bases, with 15 bases between them. CDR3 in DNA: TGTGCCAGCAGCCCCTCCCCCAGGGACAATTCACCCCTCCACTTT. This codes for CASSPSPRDNSPLHF.

The chain joins TRBV6-1 to TRBJ1-1; TRBD1 matches at 7 bases. The CDR3 contains 14 residues. Looked up from germline, CDR1 is MNHNS and CDR2 is SASEGT. The V segment lost 6 bases and the J segment 9 bases; nucleotides outside the gene matches: 13. DNA for the CDR3: TGTGCCAGCAGGAAGGGACAGACCACACCTCAAGCTTTCTTT. It yields the protein CASRKGQTTPQAFF.

The V and J genes are TRBV1 and TRBJ2-7; the table's D gene call, TRBD2, was not cross checked with the DNA. TRBV1 represents a pseudogene. The CDR3 is made up of 18 amino acids. This CDR3 reads CTSSQVLAGGVDVYEQYF. Here the CDR3 DNA reads TGCACCAGCAGCCAAGTGTTAGCGGGTGGGGTGGATGTGTACGAGCAGTACTTC.

The chain employs TRBV5-1 and TRBJ2-7; 8 positions agree with TRBD1. CDR3 length: 12 amino acids. V lost 7 bases to trimming and J lost 4 bases; unmatched junction nucleotides: 4. The germline V gene encodes CDR1 SGHRS and CDR2 YFSETQ. CDR3 residues: CASGDRRYEQYF. DNA for the CDR3: TGCGCCAGCGGGGACAGGCGGTACGAGCAGTACTTC.

The chain uses TRBV18 and TRBJ2-7; D gene ambiguous. Trimming shortened V by 3 bases and J by 4 bases, and 13 bases separated the two germline ends. This CDR3 comprises 14 residues. Germline assignment: CDR1 KGHSH and CDR2 LQKENI. In DNA, the CDR3 is TGTGCCAGCTCACCCCCGACTGGACCGTACGAGCAGTACTTC. Translating gives CASSPPTGPYEQYF.

The chain carries TRBV7-9 and TRBJ1-6; D ambiguous. CDR3 length equals 16 residues. The germline V and J ends were trimmed by 2 bases and 4 bases, with 12 bases remaining between them. Per germline, CDR1 SEHNR and CDR2 FQNEAQ (reference sequence). CDR3 residues: CASSLTGSKYNSPLHF. CDR3 DNA: TGTGCCAGCAGCTTAACGGGTTCGAAATATAATTCACCCCTCCACTTT.

The CDR3 sequence is CASSRRAERNTGELFF. The CDR3 nucleotides are TGTGCCAGCAGCCGGAGGGCGGAGCGAAACACCGGGGAGCTGTTTTTT. This rearrangement joins TRBV5-5 to TRBJ2-2; D possibly corresponds to TRBD2 (6 bases). The CDR3 length is 16 residues. Trimming removed 4 bases at V and 2 bases at J, with 15 bases between. In germline, CDR1 is SGHKS, CDR2 YYEKEE (reference sequence).

The chain employs TRBV2 and TRBJ2-1; 8 bases align to TRBD1. V gave up 6 bases and J gave up 7 bases; unmatched junction bases: 5. From germline, CDR1 is SNHLY and CDR2 FYNNEI. The CDR3 runs to 13 residues. Here the CDR3 reads CASSRGRGNEQFF. The CDR3 coding sequence is TGTGCCAGCAGCAGGGGGCGCGGGAATGAGCAGTTCTTC.

V is TRBV5-6 and J is TRBJ1-2, with no clear D. Germline values: CDR1 SGHDT, CDR2 YYEEEE. The CDR3 loop spans 13 amino acids. The V end was cut by 1 base, the J end by 4 bases, with 8 bases between. The CDR3 DNA is TGTGCCAGCAGCTTGCAGGAGCGCTATGGCTACACCTTC. Its protein is CASSLQERYGYTF.

The chain recombines TRBV27 with TRBJ1-5; no reliable D call. Germline assignment: CDR1 MNHEY and CDR2 SMNVEV (reference sequence). This CDR3 is 14 amino acids long. V was cut by 3 bases and J by 5 bases, with 11 bases left in between. The CDR3 spells CASSFEPGHQPQHF. In nucleotides, the CDR3 is TGTGCCAGCAGTTTCGAGCCCGGTCATCAGCCCCAGCATTTT.

The V call is TRBV6-5, the J call TRBJ2-7, with TRBD1 identical over 8 bases. Germline values: CDR1 MNHEY, CDR2 SVGAGI. There are 15 residues in the CDR3. Unmatched junction bases numbered 7, after V lost 6 bases and J lost 0 bases. The DNA for the CDR3 is TGTGCCAGCAGCCGCGACAGGGGAAGCTCCTACGAGCAGTACTTC. It yields the protein CASSRDRGSSYEQYF.

The chain uses TRBV7-8 and TRBJ2-3; no clear D. Trimming took 1 base from V and 6 from J, leaving 2 bases between them. Germline assignment: CDR1 SGHVS and CDR2 FQNEAQ. The CDR3 spans 11 residues. The CDR3: CASSLVDTQYF. CDR3 coding DNA: TGTGCCAGCAGCTTAGTGGATACGCAGTATTTT. Full variable domain (outside the CDR3, taken from reference TRBV7-8 and TRBJ2-3): GAGVSQSPRYKVAKRGQDVALRCDPISGHVSLFWYQQALGQGPEFLTYFQNEAQLDKSGLPSDRFFAERPEGSVSTLKIQRTQQEDSAVYLCASSLVDTQYFGPGTRLTVL.

The sample holds a few counts of this clone. This likely comes from a read error, as the CDR3 has no conserved phenylalanine or tryptophan at its end. It is unclear where the CDR3 begins or ends on the DNA, so no DNA is shown, and the CDR3 is as TCRdb lists it. This chain joins TRBV21-1 and TRBJ2-7; TRBD1 was called by the table and not checked on the DNA. TRBV21-1 is tagged as a pseudogene. The CDR3 spans 14 amino acids, including both terminal residues. The CDR3 loop is CASSAPSRTGHPGP.

The rearrangement uses TRBV13 and TRBJ2-7; a possible D gene is TRBD2 (5 bases). CDR3 length: 11 amino acids. Trimming removed 4 bases from V and 7 bases from J, with 8 bases in between. Looked up from germline, CDR1 is PRHDT and CDR2 is FYEKMQ (reference sequence). CDR3 amino acids: CASSYGEEQYF. The CDR3 bases are TGTGCCAGCAGCTACGGGGAAGAGCAGTACTTC. Variable domain in full (rest from reference TRBV13 and TRBJ2-7): AAGVIQSPRHLIKEKRETATLKCYPIPRHDTVYWYQQGPGQDPQFLISFYEKMQSDKGSIPDRFSAQQFSDYHSELNMSSLELGDSALYFCASSYGEEQYFGPGTRLTVT.

This sequence joins TRBV9 and TRBJ1-3, with TRBD1 matching over 8 bases. The germline gives CDR1 SGDLS, CDR2 YYNGEE. J was trimmed by 2 bases and V by 0 bases; bases with no gene match: 1. This CDR3 region has 15 residues. The CDR3 reads CASSVEGQAGNTIYF. CDR3 bases: TGTGCCAGCAGCGTAGAGGGACAGGCTGGAAACACCATATATTTT.

This chain joins TRBV30 and TRBJ1-4, with a tentative D call TRBD1 (5 bases). Germline assignment: CDR1 GTSNPN and CDR2 SVGIG (reference sequence). Trimming removed 2 bases at V and 14 bases at J, with 12 bases between. This CDR3 is 11 amino acids long. The CDR3 bases are TGTGCCTGGAGTAGCCGGGACTTGCTGTTTTTT. Translation gives CAWSSRDLLFF.

J is TRBJ1-4 and V is TRBV28, with 7 bases aligning to TRBD1. V gave up 5 bases and J gave up 11 bases; unmatched junction bases: 14. Germline-derived CDR1 and CDR2 are MDHEN and SYDVKM. The CDR3 consists of 15 residues. CDR3 nucleotide sequence: TGTGCCAGCAGTACAGGGGAGGGGGCAGGGGGGAAACTGTTTTTT. Its translation: CASSTGEGAGGKLFF.

The CDR3 loop reads CASSDRLEGLRGSPLHF. CDR3 in DNA: TGTGCCAGCTCGGATAGGTTGGAAGGGCTACGGGGTTCACCCCTCCACTTT. The V call is TRBV18, the J call TRBJ1-6, with no clear D. Germline V gene lookup returns CDR1 KGHSH and CDR2 LQKENI. The CDR3 totals 17 residues. The ends were cut back, 6 bases at V and 9 bases at J, with 24 bases in the middle.

The rearrangement joins TRBV5-1 to TRBJ1-4, with D uncertain. Germline V gene data show CDR1 as SGHRS and CDR2 as YFSETQ. V lost 5 bases and J lost 4, with 9 bases in between. This CDR3 has 13 amino acids. DNA of the CDR3: TGCGCCAGCAGGGGGAGGAATAATGAAAAACTGTTTTTT. Translated: CASRGRNNEKLFF.

The chain recombines TRBV9 with TRBJ2-3; possible D gene TRBD2, 5 bases. V lost 5 bases and J 5 bases, leaving 15 bases between the germline ends. The CDR3 length is 14 residues. CDR1 and CDR2 (germline): SGDLS, YYNGEE. The CDR3 coding sequence is TGTGCCAGCAGTGGGGTTACACGGGGAGATACGCAGTATTTT. It translates to CASSGVTRGDTQYF.

The rearrangement uses TRBV7-9 and TRBJ2-1, with D uncertain. V was shortened by 5 bases and J by 7 bases, with 3 bases between the two germline ends. Germline values: CDR1 SEHNR, CDR2 FQNEAQ (reference sequence). This CDR3 is 10 amino acids long. CDR3 sequence (DNA): TGTGCCAGCAGCATAAATGAGCAGTTCTTC. The encoded protein is CASSINEQFF. Together with reference TRBV7-9 and TRBJ2-1, the CDR3 gives the full variable domain: DTGVSQNPRHKITKRGQNVTFRCDPISEHNRLYWYRQTLGQGPEFLTYFQNEAQLEKSRLLSDRFSAERPKGSFSTLEIQRTEQGDSAMYLCASSINEQFFGPGTRLTVL.

The chain combines TRBV29-1 with TRBJ1-1; D unclear. The CDR3 has 12 residues. CDR1 SQVTM and CDR2 ANQGSEA come from the germline V gene. Trimming left V 5 bases short and J 2 bases short, with 9 bases between. The CDR3 sequence: CSVRRANTEAFF. In DNA, the CDR3 is TGCAGCGTTCGACGGGCTAACACTGAAGCTTTCTTT.

J is TRBJ1-1 and V is TRBV6-1; D is unresolved. The CDR3 runs to 12 residues. V was trimmed by 3 bases and J by 5 bases, leaving 7 bases between them. Germline V gene data show CDR1 as MNHNS and CDR2 as SASEGT. CDR3 residues: CASSESRTEAFF. For the CDR3, the DNA is TGTGCCAGCAGTGAGTCTAGAACTGAAGCTTTCTTT.

This clone was detected only a few times. This chain connects TRBV6-1 to TRBJ1-3; D is possibly TRBD1 (5 bases). V was shortened by 3 bases and J by 4 bases, with 10 bases between the two germline ends. CDR1 and CDR2 from the germline V gene are MNHNS and SASEGT. The CDR3 consists of 14 residues. CDR3 in DNA: TGTGCCAGCAGTGATATGGGGCTCGGAAACACCATATATTTT. This codes for CASSDMGLGNTIYF.